These 18 T cell receptor beta chains came from one sample sequenced in a study of OX40 agonist ivuxolimab in advanced cancers. TCRdb's copy holds only in-frame clones and misses some; the assay was immunoSEQ multiplex PCR. Here the sample spans fewer than 80,000 clones, roughly 86% being singletons. The sample here was CD4+ or CD8+ T cells sorted from blood, taken in a trial of the OX40 agonist ivuxolimab. The receptors originated from an adult with an advanced solid tumor such as melanoma, head and neck, liver or kidney cancer.

The chain employs TRBV7-3 and TRBJ2-3; D might be TRBD2 (6 bases). Germline values: CDR1 SGHTA, CDR2 FQGTGA. Trimming pared 1 base from V and 3 bases from J, leaving 14 bases between. This CDR3 spans 16 amino acids. The CDR3 loop reads CASSLSGTFPTDTQYF. The CDR3, as DNA: TGTGCCAGCAGCTTAAGCGGGACCTTTCCAACAGATACGCAGTATTTT.

This clone has only one observation. The rearrangement uses TRBV15 and TRBJ1-4; D unclear. The CDR3 totals 14 residues. Germline lookup yields CDR1 LNHNV and CDR2 YYDKDF (reference sequence). V was pared by 0 bases and J by 13 bases, with 15 bases between. CDR3 residues: CATSRDLAESRLFF. CDR3 nucleotide sequence: TGTGCCACCAGCAGAGATCTGGCCGAGAGTAGACTGTTTTTT.

This clone occurred a few times. The sample carries other DNA sequences with the same CDR3. The rearrangement uses TRBV5-1 and TRBJ2-2; the match to TRBD2 covers 10 bases. CDR3 size: 16 residues. Germline V gene sequence: CDR1 SGHRS, CDR2 YFSETQ. V gave up 3 bases and J gave up 2 bases; unmatched junction bases: 4. The CDR3 DNA sequence: TGCGCCAGCAGCTCCTTAGCGGGGGGAAACACCGGGGAGCTGTTTTTT. Translating gives CASSSLAGGNTGELFF. Filled out from reference TRBV5-1 and TRBJ2-2, the complete variable domain reads KAGVTQTPRYLIKTRGQQVTLSCSPISGHRSVSWYQQTPGQGLQFLFEYFSETQRNKGNFPGRFSGRQFSNSRSEMNVSTLELGDSALYLCASSSLAGGNTGELFFGEGSRLTVL.

The J gene is TRBJ2-1, the V gene TRBV7-2; D uncertain. Trimming shortened V by 7 bases and J by 10 bases, and 14 bases separated the two germline ends. Per germline, CDR1 SGHTA and CDR2 FQGNSA. The CDR3 spans 12 residues. The CDR3 region has the DNA TGTGCCAGCACCCCTTACCACCCAGAGCAGTTCTTC. Amino acid sequence: CASTPYHPEQFF.

The chain carries TRBV7-8 and TRBJ1-1; D is unresolved. Trimming shortened V by 2 bases and J by 5 bases, and 12 bases separated the two germline ends. The CDR3 is 14 residues long. Per germline, CDR1 SGHVS and CDR2 FQNEAQ. DNA of the CDR3: TGTGCCAGCAGCTTAAGGGCGGCGGGGACTGAAGCTTTCTTT. It specifies CASSLRAAGTEAFF.

V and J are TRBV9 and TRBJ2-3, with 9 bases that match TRBD2. Germline assignment: CDR1 SGDLS and CDR2 YYNGEE. V was clipped by 4 bases and J by 0 bases; unmatched bases: 6. The CDR3 consists of 16 residues. The CDR3 DNA reads TGTGCCAGCAGCAATAGCGGGGGTCATAGCACAGATACGCAGTATTTT. The encoded protein is CASSNSGGHSTDTQYF.

This chain's CDR3 is CASSSGGLGNYGYTF. CDR3 bases: TGTGCCAGCAGTTCAGGAGGCCTGGGAAACTATGGCTACACCTTC. This chain joins TRBV6-1 and TRBJ1-2; no reliable D call. Trimming removed 5 bases from V and 2 bases from J, with 15 bases in between. The germline gives CDR1 MNHNS, CDR2 SASEGT. This CDR3 spans 15 amino acids.

V is TRBV2 and J is TRBJ2-7; 12 bases align to TRBD2. The germline CDR1 and CDR2 sequences are SNHLY and FYNNEI. J lost 2 bases, V lost 8 bases, and 7 bases had no gene match. The CDR3 contains 15 residues. CDR3 residues: CASFPASGGAYEQYF. The CDR3 DNA reads as TGTGCCAGCTTCCCAGCTAGCGGGGGGGCCTACGAGCAGTACTTC.

This chain uses TRBV18 with TRBJ2-5, with D possibly being TRBD2 (5 bases). There are 15 residues in the CDR3. Trimming stripped 0 bases from V and 3 bases from J, with 11 bases between. CDR1 is KGHSH and CDR2 is LQKENI in the germline V gene. The CDR3, as DNA: TGTGCCAGCTCACCACCTCGACGGGGTAAAGAGACCCAGTACTTC. Its translation: CASSPPRRGKETQYF.

This clone was counted a single time. This chain connects TRBV27 to TRBJ2-7, with D possibly TRBD1 on 5 matching bases. There are 13 residues in the CDR3. CDR1 is MNHEY and CDR2 is SMNVEV in the germline V gene (reference sequence). V lost 6 bases, J lost 6 bases, and 15 bases lay in between. CDR3 bases: TGTGCCAGCAGAAAAGGACGGCAGGGCGAGCAGTACTTC. Protein product: CASRKGRQGEQYF.

V gene TRBV5-4 combines with J gene TRBJ2-7; D might be TRBD1 or TRBD2, each matching 5 bases. The V gene's germline CDR1 is SGHNT and CDR2 YYREEE (reference sequence). The CDR3 extends over 13 amino acids. The V gene lost 4 bases and the J gene lost 3 bases, with 11 bases spanning the gap. As DNA, the CDR3 is TGTGCCAGCAGCCCGGGGCAATTCTACGAGCAGTACTTC. It translates to CASSPGQFYEQYF.

The chain combines TRBV18 with TRBJ1-1; TRBD1 is a possible D gene (6 bases). CDR3 length equals 14 residues. With 2 bases removed from V and 5 bases from J, the gap between germline ends came to 12 bases. Germline values: CDR1 KGHSH, CDR2 LQKENI. This CDR3 is CASSPGSGVTEAFF. The CDR3 DNA sequence: TGTGCCAGCTCACCAGGGTCAGGGGTGACTGAAGCTTTCTTT.

V is TRBV5-1 and J is TRBJ2-3, with TRBD1 as a possible D gene (5 bases). Germline CDR1 SGHRS, CDR2 YFSETQ. CDR3 length equals 12 residues. Trimming took 4 bases from V and 5 from J, leaving 8 bases between them. The CDR3 DNA reads TGCGCCAGCAGCCAGCAGGGAGATACGCAGTATTTT. Translating it yields CASSQQGDTQYF.

The count of this clone is one. The chain joins TRBV5-1 to TRBJ1-2, with TRBD1 matching over 10 bases. Germline CDR1 SGHRS, CDR2 YFSETQ. J was trimmed by 2 bases and V by 0 bases; bases with no gene match: 1. The CDR3 contains 15 residues. The CDR3 reads CASSLAGQGNYGYTF. CDR3 DNA: TGCGCCAGCAGCTTGGCGGGACAGGGGAACTATGGCTACACCTTC.

The chain combines TRBV10-3 with TRBJ1-1; TRBD1 matches 8 bases. The J segment lost 1 base and the V segment lost 9 bases, leaving 19 bases of the junction unmatched. CDR1 is ENHRY and CDR2 is SYGVKD in the germline V gene. This CDR3 is 18 amino acids long. The CDR3 DNA reads as TGTGCCATTTTTTGGCTCGGACAGGGTTTTTCCCCGAACACTGAAGCTTTCTTT. It translates to CAIFWLGQGFSPNTEAFF.

This clone was recorded once. This rearrangement joins TRBV25-1 to TRBJ1-3, with unresolved D. V was clipped by 7 bases and J by 8 bases, with 12 bases between them. The CDR3 is 12 amino acids. Germline lookup yields CDR1 MGHDK and CDR2 SYGVNS. The CDR3 DNA reads as TGTGCCAGCAAGGACGTCTCGGACACCATATATTTT. As protein: CASKDVSDTIYF.

This chain links TRBV11-3 with TRBJ2-1; 11 nucleotides line up with TRBD2. Trimming cost V 6 bases and J 9 bases; bases outside gene matches: 4. CDR3 length: 13 residues. Germline loops: CDR1 SGHNT, CDR2 YENEEA. CDR3 in amino acids: CASRKGTSGEQFF. CDR3 sequence (DNA): TGTGCCAGCAGAAAAGGGACTAGCGGTGAGCAGTTCTTC.

The chain is built from TRBV7-9 and TRBJ1-4, with 12 positions matching TRBD1. The germline CDR1 and CDR2 sequences are SEHNR and FQNEAQ (reference sequence). Trimming at V came to 5 bases and at J to 8 bases, leaving 15 bases not matched to a gene. The CDR3 loop spans 18 amino acids. CDR3 region: CASSPGQGASGRLEKLFF. CDR3 nucleotides: TGTGCCAGCAGCCCGGGACAGGGGGCGTCGGGACGGCTCGAAAAACTGTTTTTT.